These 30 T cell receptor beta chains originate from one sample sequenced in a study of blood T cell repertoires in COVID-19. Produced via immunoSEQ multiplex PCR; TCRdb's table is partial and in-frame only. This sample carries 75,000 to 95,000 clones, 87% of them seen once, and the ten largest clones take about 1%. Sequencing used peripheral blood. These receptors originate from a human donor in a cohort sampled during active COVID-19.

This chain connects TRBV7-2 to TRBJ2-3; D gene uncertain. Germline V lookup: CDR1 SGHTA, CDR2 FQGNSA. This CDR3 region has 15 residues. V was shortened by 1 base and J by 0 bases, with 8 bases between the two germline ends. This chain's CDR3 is CASSLGWQSTDTQYF. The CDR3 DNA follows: TGTGCCAGCAGCTTAGGCTGGCAAAGCACAGATACGCAGTATTTT.

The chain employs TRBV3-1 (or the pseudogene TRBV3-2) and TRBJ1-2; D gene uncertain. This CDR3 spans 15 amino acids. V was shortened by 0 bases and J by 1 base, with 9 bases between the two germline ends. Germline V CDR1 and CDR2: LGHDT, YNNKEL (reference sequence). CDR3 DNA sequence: TGTGCCAGCAGCCAAGATCGGGTCGTTAACTATGGCTACACCTTC. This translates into CASSQDRVVNYGYTF.

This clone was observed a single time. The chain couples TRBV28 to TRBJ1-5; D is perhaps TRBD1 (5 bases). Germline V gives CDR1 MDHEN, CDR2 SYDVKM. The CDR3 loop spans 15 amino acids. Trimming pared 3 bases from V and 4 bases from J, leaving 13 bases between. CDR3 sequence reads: CASSLGPRLNQPQHF. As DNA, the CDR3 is TGTGCCAGCAGTTTGGGGCCCAGACTTAATCAGCCCCAGCATTTT.

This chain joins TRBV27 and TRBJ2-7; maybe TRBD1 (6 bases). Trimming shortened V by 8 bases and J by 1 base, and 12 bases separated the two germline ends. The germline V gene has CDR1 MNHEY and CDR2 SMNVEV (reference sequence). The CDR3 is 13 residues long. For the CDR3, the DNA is TGTGCCAGCTTCAGGGGACCTTCCTACGAGCAGTACTTC. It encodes CASFRGPSYEQYF.

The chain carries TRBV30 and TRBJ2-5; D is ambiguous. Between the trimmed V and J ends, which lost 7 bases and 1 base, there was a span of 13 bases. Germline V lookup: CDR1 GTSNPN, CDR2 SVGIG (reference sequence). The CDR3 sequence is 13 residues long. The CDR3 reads CASPVYSQETQYF. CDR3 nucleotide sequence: TGTGCCTCTCCCGTTTACAGCCAAGAGACCCAGTACTTC.

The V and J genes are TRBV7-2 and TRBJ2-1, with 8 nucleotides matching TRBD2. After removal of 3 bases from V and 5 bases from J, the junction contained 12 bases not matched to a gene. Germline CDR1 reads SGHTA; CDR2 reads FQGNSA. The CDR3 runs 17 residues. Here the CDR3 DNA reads TGTGCCAGCAGCTTGGGGGCCCCGAGCGGGGGAGACAATGAGCAGTTCTTC. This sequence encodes CASSLGAPSGGDNEQFF.

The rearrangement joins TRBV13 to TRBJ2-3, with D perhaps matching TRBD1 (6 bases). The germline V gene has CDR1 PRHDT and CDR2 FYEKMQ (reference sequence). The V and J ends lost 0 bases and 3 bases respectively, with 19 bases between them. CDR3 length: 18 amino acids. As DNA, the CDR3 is TGTGCCAGCAGCTTAGGCATAAACACAGGGTATCGGACAGATACGCAGTATTTT. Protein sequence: CASSLGINTGYRTDTQYF. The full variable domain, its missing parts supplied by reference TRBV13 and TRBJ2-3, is AAGVIQSPRHLIKEKRETATLKCYPIPRHDTVYWYQQGPGQDPQFLISFYEKMQSDKGSIPDRFSAQQFSDYHSELNMSSLELGDSALYFCASSLGINTGYRTDTQYFGPGTRLTVL.

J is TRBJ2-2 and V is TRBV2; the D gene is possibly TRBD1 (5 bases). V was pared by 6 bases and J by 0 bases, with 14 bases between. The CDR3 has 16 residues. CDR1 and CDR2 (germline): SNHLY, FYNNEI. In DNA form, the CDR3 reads TGTGCCAGCAGCCCCAGGGATCCATCGAACACCGGGGAGCTGTTTTTT. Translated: CASSPRDPSNTGELFF.

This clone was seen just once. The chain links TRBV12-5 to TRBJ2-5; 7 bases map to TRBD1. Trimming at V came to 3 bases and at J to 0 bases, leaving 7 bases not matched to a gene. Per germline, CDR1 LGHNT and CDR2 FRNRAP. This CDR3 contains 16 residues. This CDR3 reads CASGFDLQGDQETQYF. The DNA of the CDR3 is TGTGCTAGTGGTTTCGATCTTCAGGGGGACCAAGAGACCCAGTACTTC.

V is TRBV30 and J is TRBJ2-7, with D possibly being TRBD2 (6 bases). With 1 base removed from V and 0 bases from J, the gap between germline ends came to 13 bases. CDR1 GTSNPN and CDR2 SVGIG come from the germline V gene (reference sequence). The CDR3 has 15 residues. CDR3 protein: CAWSEGLASSYEQYF. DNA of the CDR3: TGTGCCTGGAGTGAGGGGCTAGCGTCCTCCTACGAGCAGTACTTC.

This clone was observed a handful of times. For the CDR3, the DNA is TGTGCCAGTAGTTACAGAGCCTCCTACTACGAGCAGTACTTC. It specifies CASSYRASYYEQYF. This sequence joins TRBV19 and TRBJ2-7; no clear D gene. Trimming left V 5 bases short and J 3 bases short, with 14 bases between. This CDR3 region has 14 residues. The germline CDR1 and CDR2 sequences are LNHDA and SQIVND (reference sequence).

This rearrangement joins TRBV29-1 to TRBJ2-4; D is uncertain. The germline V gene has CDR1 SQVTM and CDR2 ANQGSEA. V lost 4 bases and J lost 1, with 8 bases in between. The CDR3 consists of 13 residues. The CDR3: CSVGSRAKNIQYF. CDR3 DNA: TGCAGCGTTGGCTCTCGGGCCAAAAACATTCAGTACTTC.

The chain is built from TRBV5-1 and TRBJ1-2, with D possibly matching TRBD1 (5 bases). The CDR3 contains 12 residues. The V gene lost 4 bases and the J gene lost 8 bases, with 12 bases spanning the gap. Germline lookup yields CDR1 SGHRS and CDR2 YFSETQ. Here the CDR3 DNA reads TGCGCCAGCAGCCTGCGGGGGGGAGGCTACACCTTC. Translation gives CASSLRGGGYTF. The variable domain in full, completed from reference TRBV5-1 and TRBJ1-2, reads KAGVTQTPRYLIKTRGQQVTLSCSPISGHRSVSWYQQTPGQGLQFLFEYFSETQRNKGNFPGRFSGRQFSNSRSEMNVSTLELGDSALYLCASSLRGGGYTFGSGTRLTVV.

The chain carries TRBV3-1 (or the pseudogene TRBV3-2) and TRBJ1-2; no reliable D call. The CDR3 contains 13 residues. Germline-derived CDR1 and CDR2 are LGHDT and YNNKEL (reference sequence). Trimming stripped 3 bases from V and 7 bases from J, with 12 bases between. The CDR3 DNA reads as TGTGCCAGCAGCCAGCAAACAGAGTTTGGCTACACCTTC. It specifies CASSQQTEFGYTF.

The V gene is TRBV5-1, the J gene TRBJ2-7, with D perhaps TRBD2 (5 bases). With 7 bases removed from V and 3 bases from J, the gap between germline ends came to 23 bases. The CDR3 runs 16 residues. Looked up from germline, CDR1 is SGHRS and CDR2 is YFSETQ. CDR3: CASSPAPEASNYEQYF. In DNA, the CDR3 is TGCGCCAGCTCACCGGCACCGGAGGCCAGCAACTACGAGCAGTACTTC.

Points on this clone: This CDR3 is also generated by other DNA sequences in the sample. As DNA, the CDR3 is TGTGCCAGCAGCCCTGGACAGGGGTTAAACTATGGCTACACCTTC. Protein: CASSPGQGLNYGYTF. The chain combines TRBV7-9 with TRBJ1-2; 9 bases match TRBD1. The CDR3 runs to 15 residues. Germline V gene lookup returns CDR1 SEHNR and CDR2 FQNEAQ (reference sequence). After removal of 5 bases from V and 2 bases from J, the junction contained 6 bases not matched to a gene.

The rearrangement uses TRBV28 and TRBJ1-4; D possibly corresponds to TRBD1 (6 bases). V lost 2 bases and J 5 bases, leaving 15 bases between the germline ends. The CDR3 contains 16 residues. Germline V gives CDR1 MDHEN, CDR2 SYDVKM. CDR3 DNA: TGTGCCAGCAGTTTACCCCCACCGGGACACAATGAAAAACTGTTTTTT. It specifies CASSLPPPGHNEKLFF.

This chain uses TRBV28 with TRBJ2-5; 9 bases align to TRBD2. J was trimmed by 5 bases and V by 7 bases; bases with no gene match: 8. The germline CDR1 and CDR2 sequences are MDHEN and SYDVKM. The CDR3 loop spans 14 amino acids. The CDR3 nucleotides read TGTGCCAGCAACTCGGGACTAGCTCGCGAGACCCAGTACTTC. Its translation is CASNSGLARETQYF.

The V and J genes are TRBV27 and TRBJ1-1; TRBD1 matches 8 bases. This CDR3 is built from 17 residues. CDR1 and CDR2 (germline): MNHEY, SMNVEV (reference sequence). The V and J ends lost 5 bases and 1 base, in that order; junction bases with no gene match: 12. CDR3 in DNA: TGTGCCAGCAGTCCCGGACAGGGAAGGGTTCGGAACACTGAAGCTTTCTTT. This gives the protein CASSPGQGRVRNTEAFF.

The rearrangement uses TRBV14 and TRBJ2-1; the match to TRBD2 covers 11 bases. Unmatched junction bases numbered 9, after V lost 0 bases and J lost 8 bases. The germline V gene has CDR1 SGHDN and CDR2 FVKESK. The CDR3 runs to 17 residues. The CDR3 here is CASSQDLLLAGVHEQFF. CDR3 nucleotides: TGTGCCAGCAGCCAAGATCTTTTACTAGCGGGAGTCCATGAGCAGTTCTTC.

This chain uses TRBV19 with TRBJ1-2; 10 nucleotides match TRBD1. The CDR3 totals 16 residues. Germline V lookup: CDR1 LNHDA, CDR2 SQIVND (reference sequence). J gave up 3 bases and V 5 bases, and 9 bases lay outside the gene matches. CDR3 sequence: CASSSSRDRGHYGYTF. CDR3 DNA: TGTGCCAGTAGTTCCTCTAGGGACAGGGGTCACTATGGCTACACCTTC.

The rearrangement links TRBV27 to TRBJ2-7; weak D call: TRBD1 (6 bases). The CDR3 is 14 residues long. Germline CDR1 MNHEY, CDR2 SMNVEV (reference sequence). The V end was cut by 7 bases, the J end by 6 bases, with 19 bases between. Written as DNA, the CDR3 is TGTGCCAGCAACCCCGCAGGGGTCGACGGCGAGCAGTACTTC. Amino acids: CASNPAGVDGEQYF.

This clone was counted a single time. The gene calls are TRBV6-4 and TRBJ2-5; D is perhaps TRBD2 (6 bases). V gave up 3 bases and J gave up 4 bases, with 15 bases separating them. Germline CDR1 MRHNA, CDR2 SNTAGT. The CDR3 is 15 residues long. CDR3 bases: TGTGCCAGCAGTGAAAATGGGGGGATAGGAGAGACCCAGTACTTC. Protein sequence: CASSENGGIGETQYF.

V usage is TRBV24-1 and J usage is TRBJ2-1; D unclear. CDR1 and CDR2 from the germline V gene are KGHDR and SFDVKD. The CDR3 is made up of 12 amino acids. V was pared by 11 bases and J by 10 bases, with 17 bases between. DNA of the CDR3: TGTGCCAGCGCGGCAACCACCGGGGAGCAGTTCTTC. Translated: CASAATTGEQFF.

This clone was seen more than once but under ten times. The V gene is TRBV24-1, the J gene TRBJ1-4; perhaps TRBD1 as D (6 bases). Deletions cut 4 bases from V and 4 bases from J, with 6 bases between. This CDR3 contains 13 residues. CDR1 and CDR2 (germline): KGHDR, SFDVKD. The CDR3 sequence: CATSEDSNEKLFF. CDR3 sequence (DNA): TGTGCCACCAGTGAGGACAGTAATGAAAAACTGTTTTTT.

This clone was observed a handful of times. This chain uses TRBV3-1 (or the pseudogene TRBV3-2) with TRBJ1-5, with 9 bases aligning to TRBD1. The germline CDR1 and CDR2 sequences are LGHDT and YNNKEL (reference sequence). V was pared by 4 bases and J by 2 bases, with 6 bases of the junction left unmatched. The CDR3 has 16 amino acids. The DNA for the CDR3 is TGTGCCAGCAGCCCCGGGACAGGGACGGGCAATCAGCCCCAGCATTTT. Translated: CASSPGTGTGNQPQHF.

The CDR3 DNA reads as TGCAGCGTCCTGAGGGGCGCAGGGGGGACTGAAGCTTTCTTT. It yields the protein CSVLRGAGGTEAFF. J is TRBJ1-1 and V is TRBV29-1, with 7 bases fitting TRBD1. The CDR3 spans 14 residues. CDR1 and CDR2 (germline): SQVTM, ANQGSEA. V was clipped by 6 bases and J by 5 bases; unmatched bases: 12.

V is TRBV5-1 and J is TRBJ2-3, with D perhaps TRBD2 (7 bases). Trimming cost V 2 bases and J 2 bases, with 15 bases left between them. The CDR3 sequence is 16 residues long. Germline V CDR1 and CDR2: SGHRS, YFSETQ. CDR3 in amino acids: CASSFSEGGITDTQYF. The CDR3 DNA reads TGCGCCAGCAGCTTCTCTGAGGGGGGGATCACAGATACGCAGTATTTT.

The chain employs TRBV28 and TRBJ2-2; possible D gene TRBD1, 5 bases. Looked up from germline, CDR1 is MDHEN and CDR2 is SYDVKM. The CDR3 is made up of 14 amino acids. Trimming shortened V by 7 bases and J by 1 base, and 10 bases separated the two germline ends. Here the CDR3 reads CASIEQGNTGELFF. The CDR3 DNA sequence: TGTGCCAGCATCGAGCAGGGGAACACCGGGGAGCTGTTTTTT.

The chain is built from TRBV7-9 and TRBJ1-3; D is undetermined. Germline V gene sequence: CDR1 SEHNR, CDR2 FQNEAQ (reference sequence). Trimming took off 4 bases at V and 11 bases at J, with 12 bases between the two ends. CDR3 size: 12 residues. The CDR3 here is CASSSENFPIYF. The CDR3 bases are TGTGCCAGCAGCTCTGAAAACTTTCCCATATATTTT.